The 23 T cell receptor beta chains reported below all come from one sample, sequenced in a study of preoperative IRX-2 immunotherapy in early breast cancer. Treatment here: preoperative locoregional IRX-2 cytokine immunotherapy. Using immunoSEQ multiplex PCR, the repertoire was profiled, and TCRdb retains in-frame clones only, with some absent. There are some 30,000 clones in the sample; roughly 90% occur only once, and 9.8% lies in the top ten. Sampling was conducted from a patient treated with IRX-2 immunotherapy. These receptors were collected from a human donor with breast cancer.

The chain combines TRBV19 with TRBJ2-6; D remains unclear. Germline CDR1 reads LNHDA; CDR2 reads SQIVND (reference sequence). CDR3 length: 14 residues. Trimming took 6 bases from V and 0 from J, leaving 6 bases between them. This CDR3 reads CASSSISGANVLTF. DNA for the CDR3: TGTGCCAGTAGCTCTATCTCTGGGGCCAACGTCCTGACTTTC. Full variable domain (outside the CDR3, taken from reference TRBV19 and TRBJ2-6): DGGITQSPKYLFRKEGQNVTLSCEQNLNHDAMYWYRQDPGQGLRLIYYSQIVNDFQKGDIAEGYSVSREKKESFPLTVTSAQKNPTAFYLCASSSISGANVLTFGAGSRLTVL.

The rearrangement uses TRBV7-9 and TRBJ2-1; TRBD2 agrees at 10 bases. The CDR3 extends over 14 amino acids. In germline, CDR1 is SEHNR, CDR2 FQNEAQ (reference sequence). V trimming: 6 bases; J trimming: 6 bases; junction bases outside the gene matches: 5. The CDR3 bases are TGTGCCAGCAGTCTAGCGGGAGTGCGCAATGAGCAGTTCTTC. This translates into CASSLAGVRNEQFF.

The genes are TRBV9 and TRBJ2-3; TRBD2 matches 7 bases. CDR3 size: 17 residues. The germline V gene has CDR1 SGDLS and CDR2 YYNGEE. With V trimmed by 4 bases and J by 0 bases, 11 bases remained unmatched. The CDR3 DNA sequence: TGTGCCAGCAGCCCCAACCCCTTAGCGGGTAGCACAGATACGCAGTATTTT. It is translated as CASSPNPLAGSTDTQYF. Based on the CDR3 plus reference TRBV9 and TRBJ2-3, the full variable domain is DSGVTQTPKHLITATGQRVTLRCSPRSGDLSVYWYQQSLDQGLQFLIQYYNGEERAKGNILERFSAQQFPDLHSELNLSSLELGDSALYFCASSPNPLAGSTDTQYFGPGTRLTVL.

The V and J genes are TRBV5-4 and TRBJ2-7; a possible D gene is TRBD2 (5 bases). V was clipped by 3 bases and J by 0 bases, with 7 bases between them. Looked up from germline, CDR1 is SGHNT and CDR2 is YYREEE (reference sequence). This CDR3 has 13 residues. CDR3 coding DNA: TGTGCCAGCAGCTCGAGGGCCTCCTACGAGCAGTACTTC. Protein: CASSSRASYEQYF.

This clone was counted between two and nine times. This sequence joins TRBV18 and TRBJ2-3, with D uncertain. There are 15 residues in the CDR3. CDR1 is KGHSH and CDR2 is LQKENI in the germline V gene. Trimming removed 3 bases from V and 1 base from J, with 11 bases in between. CDR3 nucleotide sequence: TGTGCCAGCTCACCCGCGACCATCGGCACAGATACGCAGTATTTT. Amino acids: CASSPATIGTDTQYF. The whole variable domain, filled in from reference TRBV18 and TRBJ2-3, reads NAGVMQNPRHLVRRRGQEARLRCSPMKGHSHVYWYRQLPEEGLKFMVYLQKENIIDESGMPKERFSAEFPKEGPSILRIQQVVRGDSAAYFCASSPATIGTDTQYFGPGTRLTVL.

V usage is TRBV11-2 and J usage is TRBJ1-6; 7 nucleotides align to TRBD1. Per germline, CDR1 SGHAT and CDR2 FQNNGV. V was clipped by 0 bases and J by 9 bases; unmatched bases: 11. The CDR3 has 17 amino acids. The CDR3 nucleotides read TGTGCCAGCAGCTTAGAACCAGGGACAGTGAGGACTTCACCCCTCCACTTT. It yields the protein CASSLEPGTVRTSPLHF.

This rearrangement joins TRBV7-9 to TRBJ2-2, with no clear D. In germline, CDR1 is SEHNR, CDR2 FQNEAQ (reference sequence). This CDR3 spans 15 amino acids. V was shortened by 0 bases and J by 0 bases, with 5 bases between the two germline ends. The CDR3 is CASSLAVPNTGELFF. CDR3 DNA: TGTGCCAGCAGCTTAGCGGTTCCGAACACCGGGGAGCTGTTTTTT.

CDR3 sequence: CASSLWGGNSGNTIYF. CDR3 nucleotides: TGTGCCAGCAGCTTATGGGGGGGAAACTCTGGAAACACCATATATTTT. This chain joins TRBV7-2 and TRBJ1-3, with a possible D match to TRBD1 (5 bases). The V gene's germline CDR1 is SGHTA and CDR2 FQGNSA. The V gene lost 2 bases and the J gene lost 0 bases, with 11 bases spanning the gap. This CDR3 is built from 16 residues.

The chain is built from TRBV28 and TRBJ2-7; D perhaps matches TRBD2 (6 bases). The CDR3 totals 14 residues. CDR1 is MDHEN, CDR2 SYDVKM, per germline. V lost 3 bases, J lost 0 bases, and 9 bases lay in between. The CDR3 region is CASSFHGSSYEQYF. The CDR3 DNA reads as TGTGCCAGCAGTTTTCACGGGAGCTCCTACGAGCAGTACTTC.

This chain connects TRBV5-4 to TRBJ2-1, with TRBD2 matching over 10 bases. The CDR3 runs 17 residues. Trimming took 3 bases from V and 2 from J; bases not matched to a gene: 8. From germline, CDR1 is SGHNT and CDR2 YYREEE (reference sequence). The CDR3 protein is CASSWKASGRTYNEQFF. The CDR3 DNA is TGTGCCAGCAGCTGGAAGGCTAGCGGGAGAACCTACAATGAGCAGTTCTTC.

The V gene is TRBV2, the J gene TRBJ2-1; 13 positions match TRBD2. J was trimmed by 8 bases and V by 6 bases; bases with no gene match: 4. CDR3 length: 14 residues. Germline CDR1 and CDR2: SNHLY and FYNNEI. Here the CDR3 reads CASSGTSGIHEQFF. CDR3 coding DNA: TGTGCCAGCAGCGGGACTAGCGGGATCCATGAGCAGTTCTTC.

The rearrangement joins TRBV7-6 to TRBJ1-4; D gene uncertain. Looked up from germline, CDR1 is SGHVS and CDR2 is FNYEAQ. The CDR3 has 14 amino acids. Trimming stripped 2 bases from V and 0 bases from J, with 4 bases between. CDR3 coding DNA: TGTGCCAGCAGCTTACAGGCAACTAATGAAAAACTGTTTTTT. It encodes CASSLQATNEKLFF.

This sequence joins TRBV7-6 and TRBJ2-1, with D maybe TRBD1 (5 bases). V was trimmed by 5 bases and J by 8 bases, leaving 19 bases between them. The V gene's germline CDR1 is SGHVS and CDR2 FNYEAQ. This CDR3 is built from 15 residues. In nucleotides, the CDR3 is TGTGCCAGCAGCCAAGCCCTGGGAAAGGGGCATGAGCAGTTCTTC. This translates into CASSQALGKGHEQFF.

CDR3 loop: CASSLSVRADTQYF. CDR3 bases: TGTGCCAGCAGTTTATCTGTCCGAGCAGATACGCAGTATTTT. This chain uses TRBV27 with TRBJ2-3, with D unclear. Trimming cost V 0 bases and J 4 bases, with 8 bases left between them. The CDR3 extends over 14 amino acids. Germline V lookup: CDR1 MNHEY, CDR2 SMNVEV (reference sequence).

This sequence joins TRBV5-1 and TRBJ1-4, with D possibly matching TRBD1 (5 bases). This CDR3 has 13 residues. Germline V lookup: CDR1 SGHRS, CDR2 YFSETQ. The V gene lost 5 bases and the J gene lost 8 bases, with 13 bases spanning the gap. The CDR3 nucleotides read TGCGCCAGCAGTACAGGTCAGAAAGAAAAACTGTTTTTT. Its protein is CASSTGQKEKLFF.

The chain is built from TRBV12-5 and TRBJ1-5; 9 nucleotides agree with TRBD1. This CDR3 has 15 amino acids. Germline V lookup: CDR1 LGHNT, CDR2 FRNRAP. V was pared by 1 base and J by 6 bases, with 4 bases of the junction left unmatched. CDR3 protein: CASGLGQGVSQPQHF. The DNA for the CDR3 is TGTGCTAGTGGTTTGGGACAGGGGGTGAGTCAGCCCCAGCATTTT.

CDR3 protein: CASSEARGTEAFF. Here the CDR3 DNA reads TGTGCCAGCAGTGAAGCCAGGGGCACTGAAGCTTTCTTT. This sequence joins TRBV6-4 and TRBJ1-1, with D perhaps TRBD1 (6 bases). CDR1 and CDR2 (germline): MRHNA, SNTAGT. CDR3 length: 13 amino acids. Trimming cost V 3 bases and J 4 bases, with 9 bases left between them.

The gene calls are TRBV7-6 and TRBJ2-3; D not certain. This CDR3 is 12 amino acids long. The germline V gene has CDR1 SGHVS and CDR2 FNYEAQ. V lost 0 bases and J lost 6, with 4 bases in between. The CDR3 protein is CASSLALDTQYF. The CDR3 nucleotides are TGTGCCAGCAGCTTAGCGCTCGATACGCAGTATTTT.

The chain links TRBV14 to TRBJ2-7; a possible D gene is TRBD2 (6 bases). The CDR3 covers 14 residues. Germline-derived CDR1 and CDR2 are SGHDN and FVKESK. V was trimmed by 1 base and J by 0 bases, leaving 7 bases between them. The CDR3 loop is CASSQAGSSYEQYF. CDR3 in DNA: TGTGCCAGCAGCCAAGCCGGGAGCTCCTACGAGCAGTACTTC.

V is TRBV7-2 and J is TRBJ2-1, with TRBD2 matching over 8 bases. CDR1 SGHTA and CDR2 FQGNSA come from the germline V gene. The CDR3 runs to 14 residues. The trim removed 5 bases at V and 4 bases at J, leaving 4 bases unmatched. In nucleotides, the CDR3 is TGTGCCAGCAGCCCGACTAGCGATTACAATGAGCAGTTCTTC. This translates into CASSPTSDYNEQFF.

V is TRBV29-1 and J is TRBJ2-2; the D gene is possibly TRBD1 (6 bases). V was clipped by 7 bases and J by 6 bases, with 12 bases between them. The V gene's germline CDR1 is SQVTM and CDR2 ANQGSEA. There are 12 residues in the CDR3. The CDR3 sequence is CSARTDAGELFF. CDR3 nucleotide sequence: TGCAGCGCCCGGACAGACGCCGGGGAGCTGTTTTTT.

J is TRBJ1-5 and V is TRBV28, with a possible D match to TRBD1 (5 bases). V lost 3 bases and J lost 5, with 11 bases in between. The CDR3 has 14 residues. Germline V gene data show CDR1 as MDHEN and CDR2 as SYDVKM. CDR3 sequence reads: CASSLGSGYQPQHF. The CDR3 nucleotides are TGTGCCAGCAGTTTGGGATCAGGGTATCAGCCCCAGCATTTT.

The chain couples TRBV7-2 to TRBJ1-1; D uncertain. Germline lookup yields CDR1 SGHTA and CDR2 FQGNSA. The V end was cut by 1 base, the J end by 3 bases, with 6 bases between. This CDR3 has 13 amino acids. CDR3 bases: TGTGCCAGCAGCTTAGTGGGAGACACTGAAGCTTTCTTT. It yields the protein CASSLVGDTEAFF.